The following is a T cell receptor (beta chain) sequence with its context. This entry is derived from a study of T cells after posttransplantation cyclophosphamide. Repertoires were generated with immunoSEQ multiplex PCR, while TCRdb's copy carries only in-frame clones and drops some. Altogether over 30,000 clones were found in the sample, and no singletons occur. CDR3 length: 14 amino acids. Trimming removed 3 bases from V and 5 bases from J, with 13 bases in between. Germline V gene data show CDR1 as SGHAT and CDR2 as FQNNGV. The receptor's source is a girl aged 5 to 17 in good health, CMV-negative, and a related stem cell transplant donor. The sample was PBMCs. The genes are TRBV11-2 and TRBJ1-2; D possibly corresponds to TRBD1 (6 bases). CDR3 region: CASSLHRAWYGYTF. The CDR3 coding sequence is TGTGCCAGCAGCTTGCACAGGGCTTGGTATGGCTACACCTTC.